This T cell receptor beta chain was sequenced during a study of blood T cell repertoires in COVID-19. Study overall: Sites across the United States, Italy and Spain contributed samples from acute and convalescent COVID-19. PBMCs, B-cell-depleted T cells, or T cells provided the cDNA or gDNA that made up the material.

V gave up 0 bases and J gave up 5 bases; unmatched junction bases: 11. The CDR3 covers 16 residues. Germline-derived CDR1 and CDR2 are SQVTM and ANQGSEA. Original analysis: Amplified reference gene primers provided the basis for estimating nucleated cell counts. Generated by immunoSEQ multiplex PCR, the TCRdb table keeps only in-frame clones and is missing some. V and J calls and clone size come straight from that table; D and trimming were deduced from the DNA. The data hold under 250,000 clones, with 65% to 85% observed a single time. The sequenced sample consisted of peripheral blood. This chain uses TRBV29-1 with TRBJ2-5; 8 bases agree with TRBD1. The TCR was taken from a man aged 35-49 years with active or convalescent COVID-19. Here the CDR3 DNA reads TGCAGCGTTGAAGATGAACGGGACAGGACAAAGGAGACCCAGTACTTC. Its translation: CSVEDERDRTKETQYF.